This TCR beta chain stems from a study of regulatory T cells in long-lasting Graves disease. This clonotype has a count of ten or more. Sample time point: newly diagnosed GD, antithyroid drugs for less than 3 months. Scientists built the TCR library using RNA that was extracted from PBMCs. In building TCR beta libraries, iRepertoire HTBI primers were used together with Arm-PCR of CDR3 regions. TCRdb reprocessed the multiplex PCR reads with MiXCR, giving one entry per CDR3 protein. The sample carries around 320,000 distinct CDR3 sequences, approximately 15% recorded once. Germline assignment: CDR1 SGHRS and CDR2 YFSETQ. This CDR3 has 16 residues. Between the trimmed V and J ends, which lost 1 base and 5 bases, there was a span of 18 bases. This sample also appeared in a second study, on T cells in Graves' hyperthyroidism and ophthalmopathy. That source reports: Each diagnosis was grounded in clinical symptoms, serum thyroxine and TRAb, thyroid ultrasound, and orbital computed tomography. A set of HTBI primers served as the primers for a first-round RT-PCR of the TCR CDR3. Most clonotypes expanded in thyroid above 0.001 were likewise present in blood.

Here the sequenced sample was peripheral blood mononuclear cells (PBMCs), taken at new diagnosis, from a patient treated with antithyroid drugs. The genes are TRBV5-1 and TRBJ1-1; D remains unclear. The source of this sequence is a man aged 35 to 55 with Graves disease. The CDR3 sequence is CASSLSGNTLSTEAFF. DNA for the CDR3: TGCGCCAGCAGCTTGTCCGGCAACACCTTGAGTACTGAAGCTTTCTTT.